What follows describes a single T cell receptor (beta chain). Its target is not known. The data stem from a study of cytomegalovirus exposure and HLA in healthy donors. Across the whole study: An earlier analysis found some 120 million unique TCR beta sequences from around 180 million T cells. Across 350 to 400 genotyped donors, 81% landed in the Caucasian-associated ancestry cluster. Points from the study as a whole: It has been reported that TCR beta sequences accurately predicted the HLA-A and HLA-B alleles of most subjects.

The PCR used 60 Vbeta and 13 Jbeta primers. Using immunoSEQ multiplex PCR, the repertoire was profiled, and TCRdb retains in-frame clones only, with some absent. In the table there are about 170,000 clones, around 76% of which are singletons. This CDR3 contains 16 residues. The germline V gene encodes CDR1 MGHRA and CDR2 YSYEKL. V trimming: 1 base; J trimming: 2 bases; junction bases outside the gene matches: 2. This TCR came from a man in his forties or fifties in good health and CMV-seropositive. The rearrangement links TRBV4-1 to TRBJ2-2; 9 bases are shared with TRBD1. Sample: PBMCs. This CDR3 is CASSQVGQGNTGELFF. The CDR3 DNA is TGCGCCAGCAGCCAAGTGGGACAGGGAAACACCGGGGAGCTGTTTTTT.